The TCR beta chain under discussion was sequenced for a study of T cell changes during pregnancy in multiple sclerosis. This CDR3 spans 13 amino acids. The germline V and J ends were trimmed by 10 bases and 4 bases, with 16 bases remaining between them. Germline V CDR1 and CDR2: LNHDA, SQIVND (reference sequence). Using immunoSEQ multiplex PCR, the repertoire was profiled, and TCRdb retains in-frame clones only, with some absent. Among 40,000 to 65,000 clones listed, 85% to 95% were seen once. Sequencing used CD4+ T cells from peripheral blood mononuclear cells, obtained in the third trimester of pregnancy. The V gene is TRBV19, the J gene TRBJ1-1; D is ambiguous. The receptor was isolated from a female donor with multiple sclerosis, enrolled in a pregnancy study. The CDR3 loop reads CATSSGRRTEAFF. CDR3 bases: TGTGCCACCTCCAGCGGGCGCCGCACTGAAGCTTTCTTT. Complete variable domain (other parts from reference TRBV19 and TRBJ1-1): DGGITQSPKYLFRKEGQNVTLSCEQNLNHDAMYWYRQDPGQGLRLIYYSQIVNDFQKGDIAEGYSVSREKKESFPLTVTSAQKNPTAFYLCATSSGRRTEAFFGQGTRLTVV.